This T cell receptor beta chain appears in the sequencing data of a study of CD8+ T cells in alopecia areata (dated by TCRdb to the late 2010s). About the full investigation: Treated patients were enrolled in an open-label pilot trial of oral tofacitinib, 5 to 10 mg twice daily, for moderate-to-severe alopecia areata. Tofacitinib was given for 6 to 18 months, followed by 6 months of follow-up off drug to assess delayed response and recurrence. The study used high-throughput TCRbeta sequencing to examine T cell clonal expansion in alopecia areata, in both the C3H/HeJ mouse model and human patients. Scalp tissue and sorted CD4+ and CD8+ peripheral blood T cells from patchy and totalis/universalis alopecia areata patients and from healthy controls were covered by human TCRbeta sequencing. Patients on tofacitinib were biopsied at baseline and after 4 and 24 weeks of treatment, and several of the patients also had a later scalp biopsy. Scalp clonality was compared among normal scalp (n=4), patchy alopecia areata scalp (n=8), and alopecia totalis/universalis scalp (n=8). The RNA source kit depended on sample type: the PAXgene miRNA kit for fixed scalp, the miRNeasy kit for PBMCs, and the RNeasy kit for mouse skin. TCRbeta CDR3 regions were amplified by immunoSEQ multiplex PCR using 35 Vbeta forward and 13 Jbeta reverse primers.

Comments on this clone: Its specific antigen is unknown. Base quality data are lacking; no much larger clone is found one base away.

In light of the paper, this sample's time point label describes: baseline before oral tofacitinib. Peripheral blood and lesional scalp punch biopsies were obtained from patients with alopecia areata. After PBMCs were isolated by density centrifugation and stained for CD3, CD4 and CD8, a FACSAria was used to sort CD4+ and CD8+ T cells. Library prep was done by the immunoSEQ multiplex PCR assay. For TCR sequencing, RNA was extracted from every sample and reverse transcribed into cDNA to serve as template. SuperScript III was used for first-strand cDNA synthesis, primed with a 2:1 mix of oligo-dT and random hexamers. A synthetic immune receptor repertoire was used to gauge amplification bias, and whatever bias remained was removed computationally. In the source study's methods: Raw reads were preprocessed to remove errors, and CDR3 was defined according to IMGT conventions as the region from the conserved cysteine to phenylalanine. Clonality was calculated as 1 minus Shannon entropy normalized by log2 of the number of productive unique TCRs. Whether scalp clones were CD4 or CD8 was inferred by matching scalp TCRbeta sequences against CD4 and CD8 repertoires sorted from blood. TCRdb obtained this table from immuneACCESS and retained in-frame rearrangements with V and J assigned. These tables miss some clones; where compared with another copy, unresolved V genes account for less than half of the shortfall, and the remainder is unexplained. V and J calls and clone size are as listed in that table; D and trimming were resolved from the DNA. Here the sample has some 56,000 clones; around 96% occur a single time. In total, the top ten clones hold around a quarter of the sample.

What the research found in general, with its limitations: Resident alphabeta T cells in normal human skin are also sequenced, complicating scalp TCR repertoire analysis, unlike mouse skin dominated by gammadelta T cells. Higher clonality and more expanded CD8+ clones were observed in lesional scalp than in normal scalp, particularly in alopecia totalis/universalis, a finding suggestive of antigenic drive. TCR sequences shared between patients were less clear than in mice, possibly partly because of HLA diversity in the patient population.

From its cysteine to its phenylalanine, the CDR3 spans 11 amino acids. Of all the DNA, just the CDR3 is kept, 33 bases in frame from base 1. CDR1 and CDR2 (SGHVS, FQNEAQ) derive from the germline V gene. Trimming removed 1 base from V and 9 bases from J, leaving 4 bases between the germline ends. The source material was CD8+ T cells sorted from blood, sampled at week 0. This TCR came from a human donor with alopecia areata. The chain is assembled from TRBV7-8 and TRBJ2-1, with no D gene named confidently. The sequenced DNA: TGTGCCAGCAGCTTAGTCGGTGAGCAGTTCTTC. Its protein is CASSLVGEQFF.